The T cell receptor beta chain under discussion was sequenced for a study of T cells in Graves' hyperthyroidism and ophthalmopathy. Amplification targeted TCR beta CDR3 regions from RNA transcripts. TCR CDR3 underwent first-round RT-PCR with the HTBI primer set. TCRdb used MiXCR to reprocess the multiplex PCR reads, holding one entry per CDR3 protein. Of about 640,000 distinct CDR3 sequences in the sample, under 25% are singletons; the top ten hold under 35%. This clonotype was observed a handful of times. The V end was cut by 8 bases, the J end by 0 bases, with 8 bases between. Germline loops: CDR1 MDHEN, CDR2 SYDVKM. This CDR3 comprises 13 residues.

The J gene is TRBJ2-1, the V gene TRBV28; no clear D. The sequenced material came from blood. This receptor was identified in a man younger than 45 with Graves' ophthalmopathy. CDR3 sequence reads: CASRDGSYNEQFF. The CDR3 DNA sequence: TGTGCCAGCCGTGATGGCTCCTACAATGAGCAGTTCTTC.